This T cell receptor (beta chain) comes out of a study of cytomegalovirus exposure and HLA in healthy donors. 13 Jbeta primers and 60 Vbeta primers were used for the PCR. TCRdb keeps only in-frame clones here, not all; method: immunoSEQ multiplex PCR. The sample contains about 170,000 clones, roughly four fifths of which appear only once. CDR3 length equals 16 residues. V was shortened by 7 bases and J by 0 bases, with 14 bases between the two germline ends. CDR1 and CDR2 from the germline V gene are SGHRS and YFSETQ. A remark on this clone: Antigen: not known.

Whole-study results and caveats: In a later analysis, productive TCRs from donors in an Asian-associated ancestry cluster reportedly carried fewer N-insertions than the cohort mean. Rare TCR sequences dominated, though some public TCRs recurred in many donors. Earlier analysis yielded a pattern in which most TCR beta V segments were productive about 90% or about 30% of the time. Sequencing depth roughly uniform across donors was assumed in presence/absence analyses.

The sequence was collected from a woman under 40 in good health and CMV-seropositive. The specimen sequenced was PBMCs. The chain uses TRBV5-1 and TRBJ1-6; no firm D call. This CDR3 is CASQPEASSYNSPLHF. CDR3 DNA: TGCGCCAGCCAACCCGAAGCAAGCTCCTATAATTCACCCCTCCACTTT.